A selection of T cell receptor beta chains follows, all from one sample in a study of blood T cells in healthy people across ages. TCRdb re-called the 5' RACE reads through MiXCR, storing one row per CDR3 protein. Counted here are under 1 million distinct CDR3 sequences, 40% to 50% occurring once; the ten biggest clones make up roughly 19%. The sample consisted of blood. These TCRs come from a man aged 55-75 years in good health. The CDR3 runs from the conserved cysteine through the conserved F or W. Each record gives: J gene, D gene, clone size, V gene, CDR3 DNA, CDR3 protein. D genes are given only for firm matches. Expanded clones are given a class, and other clones once, few, many or no size at all.

TRBJ2-5	.	.	TRBV3-1	TGTGCCAGCAGCCAAGTAGTGGATGAGCAGTACTTC	CASSQVVDEQYF
TRBJ1-2	.	many	TRBV12-3/TRBV12-4	TGTGCCAGCAGTTTAGGTGGCTACACCTTC	CASSLGGYTF
TRBJ2-1	TRBD2	few	TRBV20-1	TGCAGTGCGCTTTTACTAGCGGATTCGTTCAATGAGCAGTTCTTC	CSALLLADSFNEQFF
TRBJ2-1	.	.	TRBV14	TGTGCCAGCAGCCAAGTTACGAGCCATGAGCAGTTCTTC	CASSQVTSHEQFF
TRBJ2-1	TRBD2	.	TRBV28	TGTGCCAGTAAAACACTTGGCGGGGGGTACAATGAGCAGTTCTTC	CASKTLGGGYNEQFF
TRBJ2-3	TRBD2	.	TRBV5-1	TGCGCCAGCAGCCTCTCCGGACTAGCGGGGGGGCCAGATACGCAGTATTTT	CASSLSGLAGGPDTQYF
TRBJ2-4	.	few	TRBV29-1	TGCAGCGTTGAAGTTGTCGGCGGCATTCAGTACTTC	CSVEVVGGIQYF
TRBJ2-7	TRBD2	many	TRBV6-2/TRBV6-3	TGTGCCAGCATCTCCGGGGGGTCTCGGAGGTTTTACGAGCAGTACTTC	CASISGGSRRFYEQYF
TRBJ2-7	TRBD1	few	TRBV20-1	TGCAGTGTTCCTCTACGCCGGGACAGTTCCGGAGGACGTAAGCAGTACTTC	CSVPLRRDSSGGRKQYF
TRBJ1-5	TRBD1	.	TRBV10-3	TGTGCCATCAGCCCCGGACAGGCAGGCACCCCTAATCAGCCCCAGCATTTT	CAISPGQAGTPNQPQHF
TRBJ2-5	TRBD1	few	TRBV5-4	TGTGCCAGCAGCCCCCCCCCTCGGACAGGGGGCATCGAGACCCAGTACTTC	CASSPPPRTGGIETQYF
TRBJ2-1	.	.	TRBV5-1	TGCGCCAGCAGCCGGCCCCCCGATGAGCAGTTCTTC	CASSRPPDEQFF
TRBJ2-7	.	.	TRBV12-3/TRBV12-4	TGTGCCAGCAGTTCCTTTCTAGGCTACGAGCAGTACTTC	CASSSFLGYEQYF
TRBJ1-5	.	.	TRBV6-2/TRBV6-3	TGTGCCAGCAGTGGGGGGGCCGCGCGTCAGCCCCAGCATTTT	CASSGGAARQPQHF
TRBJ2-4	.	many	TRBV29-1	TGCAGCGTAGCGCTCCCCGGGACTGGCAAAAACATTCAGTACTTC	CSVALPGTGKNIQYF
TRBJ2-4	.	few	TRBV6-2/TRBV6-3	TGTGCCAGCAGTTACCCGGACTTTGGAGCCAAAAACATTCAGTACTTC	CASSYPDFGAKNIQYF
TRBJ1-5	.	.	TRBV12-3/TRBV12-4	TGTGCCAGCAGTCCCCAGACAGGTCGCGGGGATCAGCCCCAGCATTTT	CASSPQTGRGDQPQHF
TRBJ2-1	TRBD1	.	TRBV7-9	TGTGCCAGCAGCTCCGGACAGGGGGAGTTCTTC	CASSSGQGEFF
TRBJ2-6	.	.	TRBV5-1	TGCGCCAGCAGCCCGGGATCCAACTCTGGGGCCAACGTCCTGACTTTC	CASSPGSNSGANVLTF
TRBJ1-1	.	.	TRBV12-3/TRBV12-4	TGTGCCAGCGCTATGTGGGCTGAAGCTTTCTTT	CASAMWAEAFF
TRBJ2-7	TRBD1	.	TRBV28	TGTGCCAGCAGTACGACAGGGGGGCAGACCTACGAGCAGTACTTC	CASSTTGGQTYEQYF
TRBJ2-1	TRBD2	few	TRBV6-1	TGTGCCAGCAGTGCTAGCGGGGGGCAGTACAATGAGCAGTTCTTC	CASSASGGQYNEQFF
TRBJ2-3	TRBD2	.	TRBV5-5	TGTGCCAGCAGCTTGGTGGTAGCGGGGGGCACAGATACGCAGTATTTT	CASSLVVAGGTDTQYF
TRBJ2-5	.	.	TRBV12-3/TRBV12-4	TGTGCCACTGCAGGGTCGGAGACCCAGTACTTC	CATAGSETQYF
TRBJ2-7	TRBD1	many	TRBV7-2	TGTGCCAGCAGCTTAGCGTTCGGGACAGGACGATCTGTGGGGGAGCAGTACTTC	CASSLAFGTGRSVGEQYF
TRBJ2-1	TRBD2	few	TRBV6-5	TGTGCCAGCAGTTACTCGAAGTATAGGCTAGCGGGCGATGAGCAGTTCTTC	CASSYSKYRLAGDEQFF
TRBJ1-2	.	.	TRBV24-1	TGTGCCACCAGTGAGAACCAAGATACCTATGGCTACACCTTC	CATSENQDTYGYTF
TRBJ1-2	.	.	TRBV24-1	TGTGCCACCAGTGACGGGGGCGGCTATGGCTACACCTTC	CATSDGGGYGYTF
TRBJ2-7	TRBD1	few	TRBV6-6	TGTGCCAGCAGACCCACAGGGGAGCGATTACGCGAGCAGTACTTC	CASRPTGERLREQYF
TRBJ1-3	.	many	TRBV10-3	TGTGCCATCAGCCCAGGGAGCTCTGGAAACACCATATATTTT	CAISPGSSGNTIYF
TRBJ1-1	.	.	TRBV7-9	TGTGCCAGCAGCTCCCCGACGGGGTTAGGCACTGAAGCTTTCTTT	CASSSPTGLGTEAFF
TRBJ2-4	.	few	TRBV15	TGTGCCACCAGCAGAGATGACAGCGCGGGAAACATTCAGTACTTC	CATSRDDSAGNIQYF